This is a list of T cell receptor beta chains from one sample in a study of patients and donors after allogeneic stem cell transplantation. MiXCR, applied by TCRdb to the RT-PCR reads, yields one record per CDR3 protein. This sample carries fewer than 250,000 distinct CDR3 sequences, roughly 13% of them seen once, and the ten largest clones take 11%. Sequencing was performed on blood, either unsorted or a sorted T cell fraction (not recorded which). Receptors were obtained from a human donor who was either an allogeneic HSCT recipient or a stem cell or donor lymphocyte infusion donor (not recorded which). It is not recorded whose cells these are; they may come from a transplant donor. CDR3s include the opening cysteine and the closing phenylalanine or tryptophan. A D gene is named only where the DNA matches it firmly. Clone sizes are given selectively: once, few, many, or a class where the clone is expanded.

>.|few|TRBJ2-1|TRBV5-1
TGCGCCAGCAGCCTACAAGACTCGTACAATGAGCAGTTCTTC
CASSLQDSYNEQFF
>.|many|TRBJ2-1|TRBV29-1
TGCAGCGTTTGGAGGGATGAGCAGTTCTTC
CSVWRDEQFF
>.|.|TRBJ1-1|TRBV7-8
TGTGCCAGCAGCTTAGGTGCAAACCGGGCTTTCTTT
CASSLGANRAFF
>TRBD2|.|TRBJ2-5|TRBV5-1
TGCGCCAGCAGCTTTAGTGGACTAGCGGGGGGGCCAGAGACCCAGTACTTC
CASSFSGLAGGPETQYF
>.|.|TRBJ1-2|TRBV5-5
TGTGCCAGCAGCTTGGAATGGAACTATGGCTACACCTTC
CASSLEWNYGYTF
>TRBD1|many|TRBJ1-5|TRBV4-2
TGTGCCAGCAGCCAAGAGGCGACAGGGTACAATCAGCCCCAGCATTTT
CASSQEATGYNQPQHF
>TRBD1|few|TRBJ2-1|TRBV25-1
TGTGCCAGCAGTGATCTAGGGACAGGGTTTCCCAATGAGCAGTTCTTC
CASSDLGTGFPNEQFF
>.|many|TRBJ1-1|TRBV12-3/TRBV12-4
TGTGCCAGCAGCCGGCCGCAAGGGGGTGAAGCTTTCTTT
CASSRPQGGEAFF
>TRBD2|.|TRBJ2-1|TRBV3-1
TGTGCCAGCAGCTCCGGACTAGCTGGCTCCTACAATGAGCAGTTCTTC
CASSSGLAGSYNEQFF
>.|.|TRBJ2-1|TRBV7-7
TGTGCCAGCAGCCCCGGGGCCTCTAAGGCCAATGAGCAGTTCTTC
CASSPGASKANEQFF
>.|few|TRBJ2-7|TRBV5-1
TGCGCCAGCAGCTTGGTGCTGGCCCACGAGCAGTACTTC
CASSLVLAHEQYF
>.|.|TRBJ1-2|TRBV6-1
TGTGCCAGTGTCGGGGGAACCCAGGGAGGCTACACCTTC
CASVGGTQGGYTF
>.|few|TRBJ2-2|TRBV6-5
TGTGCCAGCAGTTACTCGAGGTCAGAGGGGCTGTTTTTT
CASSYSRSEGLFF
>.|many|TRBJ1-6|TRBV6-1
TGTGCCAGCAAGATTGGAGGCTCCGGTTCACCCCTCCACTTT
CASKIGGSGSPLHF
>.|many|TRBJ1-3|TRBV5-6
TGTGCCAGCAGCCCCCAACGCGGAAACACCATATATTTT
CASSPQRGNTIYF
>.|.|TRBJ1-2|TRBV12-3/TRBV12-4
TGTACCAGCAGTTTAAAGTTAAACTATGGCTACACCTTC
CTSSLKLNYGYTF
>TRBD1|.|TRBJ2-5|TRBV18
TGTGCCAGCTCAAACCTCGAGCTCGGGACAGGGGGCGCAGAGACCCAGTACTTC
CASSNLELGTGGAETQYF